This TCR beta chain was sequenced during a study of CD8+ T cells in alopecia areata. Treatment indicated: oral pan-JAK inhibitor, 5-10 mg twice daily. Researchers gathered lesional scalp punch biopsies and peripheral blood from patients with alopecia areata. Sequencing relied on a cDNA template that was reverse transcribed from extracted RNA. Sequenced by immunoSEQ multiplex PCR; TCRdb stores in-frame clones only, minus some. Of 150,000 to 200,000 clones listed, approximately 55% were seen once; the top ten hold roughly 10%. This receptor was obtained from a human donor with alopecia areata. The starting material was CD8+ T cells sorted from blood, obtained at week 24, from a patient treated with tofacitinib.

The CDR3 DNA sequence: TGTGCCAGCAGCTCAGGTCGGCAGGTGATGACCGGGGAGCTGTTTTTT. Its translation: CASSSGRQVMTGELFF. The rearrangement uses TRBV7-8 and TRBJ2-2; D ambiguous. CDR1 is SGHVS and CDR2 is FQNEAQ in the germline V gene. The ends were cut back, 4 bases at V and 5 bases at J, with 17 bases in the middle. CDR3 size: 16 residues.